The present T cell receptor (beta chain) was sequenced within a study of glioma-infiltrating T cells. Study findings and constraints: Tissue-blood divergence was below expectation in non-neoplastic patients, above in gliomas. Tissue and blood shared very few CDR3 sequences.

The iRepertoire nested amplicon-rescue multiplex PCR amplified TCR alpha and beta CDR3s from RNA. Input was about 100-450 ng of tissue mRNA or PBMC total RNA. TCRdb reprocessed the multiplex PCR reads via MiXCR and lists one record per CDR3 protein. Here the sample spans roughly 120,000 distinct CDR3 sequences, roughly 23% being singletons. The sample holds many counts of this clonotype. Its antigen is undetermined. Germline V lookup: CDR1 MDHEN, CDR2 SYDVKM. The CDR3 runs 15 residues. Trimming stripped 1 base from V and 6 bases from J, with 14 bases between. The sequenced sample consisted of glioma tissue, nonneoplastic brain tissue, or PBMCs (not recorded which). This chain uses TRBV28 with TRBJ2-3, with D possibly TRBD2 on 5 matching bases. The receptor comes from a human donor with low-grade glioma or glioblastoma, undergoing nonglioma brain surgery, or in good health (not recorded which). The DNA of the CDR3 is TGTGCCAGCAGTTTATCCTGGACTGGCCGCGATACGCAGTATTTT. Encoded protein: CASSLSWTGRDTQYF.